The 24 T cell receptor beta chains given below trace back to one sample, sequenced in a study of blood T cell repertoires in COVID-19. Sequenced by immunoSEQ multiplex PCR; TCRdb stores in-frame clones only, minus some. Among roughly 500,000 clones, 75% to 90% were seen once, and the ten largest hold about 0.91%. Material for sequencing was peripheral blood. The receptors were gathered from a man between 18 and 35 years old with COVID-19, enrolled during active disease.

The J gene is TRBJ2-5, the V gene TRBV4-1; 7 positions agree with TRBD2. Germline V gene lookup returns CDR1 MGHRA and CDR2 YSYEKL. Germline trimming cut 3 bases from V and 3 bases from J; bases unmatched to any gene: 4. The CDR3 has 14 amino acids. The CDR3 region is CASSHIRGEETQYF. The CDR3 DNA reads TGCGCCAGCAGCCATATTCGGGGGGAAGAGACCCAGTACTTC.

This clone was picked up one time. This chain links TRBV7-9 with TRBJ2-2; weak D call: TRBD2 (6 bases). Deletions cut 5 bases from V and 4 bases from J, with 17 bases between. Germline values: CDR1 SEHNR, CDR2 FQNEAQ (reference sequence). CDR3 size: 16 residues. CDR3 in amino acids: CASSPLTSSFTGELFF. DNA for the CDR3: TGTGCCAGCAGCCCGCTTACTAGCAGCTTCACCGGGGAGCTGTTTTTT.

In this sample, this clone turned up a few times. This chain connects TRBV7-8 to TRBJ1-1, with a weak D call TRBD1 (6 bases). The length of the CDR3 is 15 residues. The germline CDR1 and CDR2 sequences are SGHVS and FQNEAQ. V lost 0 bases to trimming and J lost 7 bases, with 15 bases between them. The chain's CDR3 is CASSLAPAGQLEAFF. The CDR3, as DNA: TGTGCCAGCAGCTTAGCCCCAGCTGGACAGCTTGAAGCTTTCTTT.

A single count supports this clone. This chain uses TRBV6-6 with TRBJ2-1, with a weak D call TRBD2 (5 bases). The CDR3 runs 14 residues. From germline, CDR1 is MNHNY and CDR2 SVGAGI (reference sequence). The V gene lost 6 bases and the J gene lost 3 bases, with 12 bases spanning the gap. The CDR3: CASSAEDFYNEQFF. The CDR3 nucleotides read TGTGCCAGCAGCGCCGAGGACTTCTACAATGAGCAGTTCTTC.

This sequence joins TRBV7-9 and TRBJ2-1; 11 bases agree with TRBD2. The germline V gene has CDR1 SEHNR and CDR2 FQNEAQ (reference sequence). The CDR3 is 17 amino acids. J was trimmed by 4 bases and V by 3 bases; bases with no gene match: 8. The CDR3 sequence: CASSFVLAGGSYNEQFF. The CDR3 DNA sequence: TGTGCCAGCAGCTTCGTTCTAGCGGGGGGCTCATACAATGAGCAGTTCTTC.

The sample holds a few counts of this clone. The chain joins TRBV6-2 or TRBV6-3 to TRBJ2-5; TRBD2 matches 10 bases. CDR1 is MNHEY and CDR2 is SVGEGT in the germline V gene. This CDR3 spans 18 amino acids. After removal of 4 bases from V and 2 bases from J, the junction contained 13 bases not matched to a gene. CDR3 in amino acids: CASSSQGLAVYLQETQYF. CDR3 in DNA: TGTGCCAGCAGTTCTCAAGGACTAGCGGTCTACCTACAAGAGACCCAGTACTTC.

The chain combines TRBV4-1 with TRBJ2-3, with TRBD2 matching 16 bases. Germline values: CDR1 MGHRA, CDR2 YSYEKL. The V gene end was trimmed by 1 base and the J gene end by 4 bases; junction bases not matched to a gene: 14. The CDR3 spans 21 residues. Written as DNA, the CDR3 is TGCGCCAGCAGCCAAGTTCCCCTGGGACTAGCGGGGGGGAAAACCGCAGATACGCAGTATTTT. It translates to CASSQVPLGLAGGKTADTQYF.

This clone is a singleton in its sample. This chain connects TRBV11-2 to TRBJ2-1; D might be TRBD2 (6 bases). The ends were cut back, 1 base at V and 6 bases at J, with 16 bases in the middle. The CDR3 is made up of 16 amino acids. Per germline, CDR1 SGHAT and CDR2 FQNNGV. The CDR3 nucleotides read TGTGCCAGCAGCTTAGCGAGGCCGCCCGGGGGCAATGAGCAGTTCTTC. This encodes CASSLARPPGGNEQFF.

CDR3 residues: CASSLALAGYYEQYF. DNA of the CDR3: TGTGCCAGCAGCTTAGCACTAGCGGGGTACTACGAGCAGTACTTC. The chain employs TRBV11-2 and TRBJ2-7; 10 nucleotides line up with TRBD2. Germline trimming cut 1 base from V and 3 bases from J; bases unmatched to any gene: 3. This CDR3 is built from 15 residues. Germline-derived CDR1 and CDR2 are SGHAT and FQNNGV.

The V call is TRBV30, the J call TRBJ1-2; no clear D. Germline V gene sequence: CDR1 GTSNPN, CDR2 SVGIG (reference sequence). Trimming left V 2 bases short and J 3 bases short, with 10 bases between. The CDR3 extends over 13 amino acids. The DNA of the CDR3 is TGTGCCTGGAGTACCCAGGCGTACTATGGCTACACCTTC. It is translated as CAWSTQAYYGYTF.

The J gene is TRBJ2-3, the V gene TRBV4-1, with TRBD2 identical over 9 bases. Germline CDR1 and CDR2: MGHRA and YSYEKL. The J segment lost 1 base and the V segment lost 5 bases, leaving 7 bases of the junction unmatched. There are 16 residues in the CDR3. CDR3 bases: TGCGCCAGCAGCTCCGGAGTAGCGGGGGGCACAGATACGCAGTATTTT. Its protein is CASSSGVAGGTDTQYF.

The CDR3 nucleotides read TGTGCCAGCAGTTTAAGGGGGCTTAGCACAGATACGCAGTATTTT. This sequence encodes CASSLRGLSTDTQYF. The rearrangement links TRBV27 to TRBJ2-3; TRBD1 matches at 7 bases. The ends lost 2 bases at V and 0 bases at J; junction bases unmatched: 2. CDR3 length: 15 amino acids. Germline CDR1 MNHEY, CDR2 SMNVEV (reference sequence).

This clone was seen more than once but under ten times. The CDR3 loop reads CASSVNGGADEQFF. In DNA form, the CDR3 reads TGTGCCAGCAGTGTAAACGGGGGGGCCGATGAGCAGTTCTTC. The chain combines TRBV2 with TRBJ2-1; the match to TRBD2 covers 8 bases. This CDR3 contains 14 residues. V lost 4 bases and J lost 8; bases outside the gene matches: 7. Germline V lookup: CDR1 SNHLY, CDR2 FYNNEI.

The genes are TRBV12-5 and TRBJ1-2; 7 bases agree with TRBD1. J was trimmed by 3 bases and V by 3 bases; bases with no gene match: 4. This CDR3 spans 14 amino acids. Germline V gene data show CDR1 as LGHNT and CDR2 as FRNRAP. Here the CDR3 DNA reads TGTGCTAGTGGTTTTGAGGGGGCACACTATGGCTACACCTTC. This encodes CASGFEGAHYGYTF.

The V gene is TRBV29-1, the J gene TRBJ1-1, with D possibly TRBD1 on 5 matching bases. V gave up 3 bases and J gave up 5 bases, with 13 bases separating them. Germline CDR1 SQVTM, CDR2 ANQGSEA. This CDR3 is 13 amino acids long. The CDR3 nucleotides are TGCAGCGTTGAGGGAGGGGCGGAAACTGAAGCTTTCTTT. Translation: CSVEGGAETEAFF.

The rearrangement links TRBV5-4 to TRBJ2-7; 10 bases match TRBD1. Germline lookup yields CDR1 SGHNT and CDR2 YYREEE (reference sequence). The CDR3 runs to 15 residues. The V gene end was trimmed by 3 bases and the J gene end by 2 bases; junction bases not matched to a gene: 5. The chain's CDR3 is CASSSLGQGTYEQYF. The DNA for the CDR3 is TGTGCCAGCAGCTCCCTGGGACAGGGGACCTACGAGCAGTACTTC.

This clone was found once. The chain uses TRBV7-9 and TRBJ1-3; no clear D gene. Germline V gives CDR1 SEHNR, CDR2 FQNEAQ (reference sequence). V was cut by 3 bases and J by 0 bases, with 15 bases left in between. CDR3 size: 17 residues. In DNA form, the CDR3 reads TGTGCCAGCAGCTTTAGTCTAACAGTTCACTCTGGAAACACCATATATTTT. Protein product: CASSFSLTVHSGNTIYF.

This sequence joins TRBV2 and TRBJ2-2; 8 nucleotides align to TRBD1. From germline, CDR1 is SNHLY and CDR2 FYNNEI. The CDR3 is 13 amino acids. Trimming removed 6 bases from V and 6 bases from J; junction bases left unmatched: 3. CDR3 amino acids: CASRDRVAGELFF. The CDR3 nucleotides read TGTGCCAGCAGGGACAGGGTCGCCGGGGAGCTGTTTTTT.

This clone appeared a single time. The chain carries TRBV11-3 and TRBJ2-3; D gene ambiguous. The CDR3 is 15 residues long. Germline CDR1 SGHNT, CDR2 YENEEA. Between the trimmed V and J ends, which lost 2 bases and 5 bases, there was a span of 14 bases. This CDR3 reads CASSLTTEFGDTQYF. CDR3 in DNA: TGTGCCAGCAGCTTAACGACGGAGTTTGGAGATACGCAGTATTTT.

This chain uses TRBV27 with TRBJ2-1, with TRBD2 as a possible D gene (5 bases). V shed 0 bases and J shed 1 base, with 10 bases lying between them. CDR1 is MNHEY and CDR2 is SMNVEV in the germline V gene (reference sequence). The CDR3 spans 16 residues. The CDR3 DNA is TGTGCCAGCAGTTTATCGTACGGGGAATCCTACAATGAGCAGTTCTTC. Translated: CASSLSYGESYNEQFF.

The V call is TRBV2, the J call TRBJ1-2; D gene ambiguous. CDR3 length equals 13 residues. Germline V gene data show CDR1 as SNHLY and CDR2 as FYNNEI. Trimming took 6 bases from V and 6 from J, leaving 14 bases between them. As DNA, the CDR3 is TGTGCCAGCAGGATGACAATTTTGGATGGCTACACCTTC. Translated: CASRMTILDGYTF.

The chain is built from TRBV6-5 and TRBJ1-5; 9 bases are a match to TRBD1. The V and J ends lost 5 bases and 3 bases, in that order; junction bases with no gene match: 5. The germline V gene has CDR1 MNHEY and CDR2 SVGAGI. This CDR3 region has 15 residues. The CDR3 loop reads CASSPDRGINQPQHF. The CDR3 coding sequence is TGTGCCAGCAGTCCGGACAGGGGAATCAATCAGCCCCAGCATTTT.

The CDR3 DNA reads TGTGCCAGCAGTTACTCGAACGACGGGTACAATGAGCAGTTCTTC. It codes for CASSYSNDGYNEQFF. This chain uses TRBV6-5 with TRBJ2-1, with D unclear. The CDR3 loop spans 15 amino acids. With 0 bases removed from V and 4 bases from J, the gap between germline ends came to 10 bases. Per the germline V gene, CDR1 is MNHEY and CDR2 is SVGAGI.

The chain couples TRBV3-1 (or the pseudogene TRBV3-2) to TRBJ2-3; 11 bases line up with TRBD2. Germline V gene lookup returns CDR1 LGHDT and CDR2 YNNKEL (reference sequence). V lost 3 bases and J lost 6; bases outside the gene matches: 5. CDR3 length equals 15 residues. CDR3 nucleotides: TGTGCCAGCAGCCAGACTAGCGGGGAGGCTGATACGCAGTATTTT. Protein: CASSQTSGEADTQYF.